This T cell receptor (beta chain) appears in the sequencing data of a study of shared clonotypes between healthy human individuals. CD4+ cells underwent separation, giving CD45RA+ naive and CD45RA-negative memory subsets. TCRdb's table, derived via immunoSEQ multiplex PCR, lists solely in-frame clones and lacks some. Counted here are 1 million to 1.3 million clones, around three quarters occurring once; the ten biggest clones make up more than 0.55%. The origin of this receptor is a man aged 18 to 30 in good health. Some clones in this sample may be carry-over from other donors' samples. Specimen: memory CD4+ T cells from PBMCs. Subset: CD45RA-negative fraction.

The CDR3 coding sequence is TGTGCCAGCAGCTCCTCGTCGACTAGCGGGAGGGCCTACGAGCAGTACTTC. It codes for CASSSSSTSGRAYEQYF. V and J are TRBV7-2 and TRBJ2-7, with 14 bases aligning to TRBD2. Germline lookup yields CDR1 SGHTA and CDR2 FQGNSA. This CDR3 spans 17 amino acids. Trimming cost V 4 bases and J 2 bases; bases outside gene matches: 7. Supplemented by reference TRBV7-2 and TRBJ2-7, the full variable domain reads GAGVSQSPSNKVTEKGKDVELRCDPISGHTALYWYRQSLGQGLEFLIYFQGNSAPDKSGLPSDRFSAERTGGSVSTLTIQRTQQEDSAVYLCASSSSSTSGRAYEQYFGPGTRLTVT.